The T cell receptor beta chain under discussion was sequenced for a study of blood T cell repertoires in COVID-19. Turning to the study itself: In each case, the material was cDNA or gDNA derived from T cells, B-cell-depleted T cells, or PBMCs.

This clone appeared a single time. Sequencing used immunoSEQ multiplex PCR; TCRdb keeps in-frame clones, though not all of them. Found here are about 49,000 clones, about 85% of them singletons; the top ten hold around 4.6%. Germline-derived CDR1 and CDR2 are LNHDA and SQIVND (reference sequence). With 11 bases removed from V and 6 bases from J, the gap between germline ends came to 16 bases. The CDR3 runs 13 residues. J is TRBJ1-4 and V is TRBV19; a possible D gene is TRBD1 (6 bases). The TCR comes from a man aged 40-55 years with active COVID-19. The material sequenced was peripheral blood. Here the CDR3 reads CASNAQGYEKLFF. The CDR3 DNA is TGTGCCTCGAACGCACAGGGTTATGAAAAACTGTTTTTT. The variable domain in full, completed from reference TRBV19 and TRBJ1-4, reads DGGITQSPKYLFRKEGQNVTLSCEQNLNHDAMYWYRQDPGQGLRLIYYSQIVNDFQKGDIAEGYSVSREKKESFPLTVTSAQKNPTAFYLCASNAQGYEKLFFGSGTQLSVL.